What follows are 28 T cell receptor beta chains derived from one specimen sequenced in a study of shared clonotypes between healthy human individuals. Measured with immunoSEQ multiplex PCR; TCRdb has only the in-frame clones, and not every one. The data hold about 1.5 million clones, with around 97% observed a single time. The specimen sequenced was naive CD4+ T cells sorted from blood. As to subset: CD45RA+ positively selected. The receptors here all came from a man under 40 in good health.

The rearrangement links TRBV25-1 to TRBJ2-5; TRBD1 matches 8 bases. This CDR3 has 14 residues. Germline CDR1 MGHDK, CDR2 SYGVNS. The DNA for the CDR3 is TGTGGGGAGACAGGGGCCCCACTACAAGAGACCCAGTACTTC. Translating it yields CGETGAPLQETQYF. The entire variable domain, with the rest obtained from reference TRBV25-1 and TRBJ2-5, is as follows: EADIYQTPRYLVIGTGKKITLECSQTMGHDKMYWYQQDPGMELHLIHYSYGVNSTEKGDLSSESTVSRIRTEHFPLTLESARPSHTSQYLCGETGAPLQETQYFGPGTRLLVL.

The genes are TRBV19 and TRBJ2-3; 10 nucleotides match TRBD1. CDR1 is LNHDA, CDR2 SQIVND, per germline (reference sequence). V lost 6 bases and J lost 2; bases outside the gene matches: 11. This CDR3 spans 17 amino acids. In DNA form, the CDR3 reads TGTGCCAGTAGCTCCGACAGGGGGCCTCTCCTCACAGATACGCAGTATTTT. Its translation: CASSSDRGPLLTDTQYF.

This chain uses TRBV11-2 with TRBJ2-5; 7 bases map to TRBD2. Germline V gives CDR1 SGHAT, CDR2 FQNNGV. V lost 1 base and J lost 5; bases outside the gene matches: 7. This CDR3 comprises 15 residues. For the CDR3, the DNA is TGTGCCAGCAGCTTAGGGACTAGATCGTGGGAGACCCAGTACTTC. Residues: CASSLGTRSWETQYF. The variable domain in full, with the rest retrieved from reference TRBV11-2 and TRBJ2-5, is EAGVAQSPRYKIIEKRQSVAFWCNPISGHATLYWYQQILGQGPKLLIQFQNNGVVDDSQLPKDRFSAERLKGVDSTLKIQPAKLEDSAVYLCASSLGTRSWETQYFGPGTRLLVL.

The CDR3 is CAISEWLRPTSFATNEKLFF. CDR3 coding DNA: TGTGCCATCAGTGAGTGGTTGCGGCCGACTTCTTTTGCAACTAATGAAAAACTGTTTTTT. This chain joins TRBV10-3 and TRBJ1-4, with D uncertain. Germline V gene sequence: CDR1 ENHRY, CDR2 SYGVKD. V was pared by 1 base and J by 0 bases, with 21 bases between. The CDR3 totals 20 residues.

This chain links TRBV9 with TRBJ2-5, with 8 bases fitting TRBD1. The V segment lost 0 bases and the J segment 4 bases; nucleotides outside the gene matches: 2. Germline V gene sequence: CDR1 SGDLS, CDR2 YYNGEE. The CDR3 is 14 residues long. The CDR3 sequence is CASSVAQGAETQYF. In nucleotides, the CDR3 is TGTGCCAGCAGCGTAGCTCAGGGGGCAGAGACCCAGTACTTC. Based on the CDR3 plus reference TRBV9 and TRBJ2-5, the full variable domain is DSGVTQTPKHLITATGQRVTLRCSPRSGDLSVYWYQQSLDQGLQFLIQYYNGEERAKGNILERFSAQQFPDLHSELNLSSLELGDSALYFCASSVAQGAETQYFGPGTRLLVL.

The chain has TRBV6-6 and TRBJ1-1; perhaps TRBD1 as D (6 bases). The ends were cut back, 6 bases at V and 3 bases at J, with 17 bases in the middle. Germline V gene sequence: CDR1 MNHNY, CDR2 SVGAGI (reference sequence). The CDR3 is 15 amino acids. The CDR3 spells CASSQQGKKDTEAFF. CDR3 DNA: TGTGCCAGCAGCCAACAGGGAAAAAAGGACACTGAAGCTTTCTTT.

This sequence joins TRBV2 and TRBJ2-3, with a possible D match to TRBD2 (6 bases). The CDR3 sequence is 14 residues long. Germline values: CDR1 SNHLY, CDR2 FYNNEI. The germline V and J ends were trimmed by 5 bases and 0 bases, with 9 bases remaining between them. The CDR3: CASSLEGSTDTQYF. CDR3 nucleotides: TGTGCCAGCAGTTTGGAGGGTAGCACAGATACGCAGTATTTT.

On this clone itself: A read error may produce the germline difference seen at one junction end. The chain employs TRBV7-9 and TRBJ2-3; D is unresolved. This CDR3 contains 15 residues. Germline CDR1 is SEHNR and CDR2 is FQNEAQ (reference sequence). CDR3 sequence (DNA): TGTGCCAGCAGCCCCGGCCAGGACGGCACACATACGCAGTATTTT. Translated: CASSPGQDGTHTQYF.

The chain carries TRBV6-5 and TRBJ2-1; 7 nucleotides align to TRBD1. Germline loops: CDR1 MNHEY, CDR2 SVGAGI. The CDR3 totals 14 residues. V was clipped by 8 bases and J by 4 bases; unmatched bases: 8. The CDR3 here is CASSVTGSYNEQFF. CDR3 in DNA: TGTGCCAGCTCCGTGACAGGGTCGTACAATGAGCAGTTCTTC.

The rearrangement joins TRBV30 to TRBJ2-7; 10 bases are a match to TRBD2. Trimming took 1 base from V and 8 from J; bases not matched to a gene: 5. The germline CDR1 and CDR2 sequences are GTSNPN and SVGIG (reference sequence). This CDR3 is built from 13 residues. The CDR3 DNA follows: TGTGCCTGGAGTGATCTAGCGGGAGTGAAGCAGTACTTC. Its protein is CAWSDLAGVKQYF.

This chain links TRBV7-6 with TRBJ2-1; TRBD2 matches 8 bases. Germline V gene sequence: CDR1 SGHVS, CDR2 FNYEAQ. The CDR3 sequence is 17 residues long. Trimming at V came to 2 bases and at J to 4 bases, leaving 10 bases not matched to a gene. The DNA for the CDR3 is TGTGCCAGCAGCTTAAAAGGCGGCGGGAGGATATACAATGAGCAGTTCTTC. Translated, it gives CASSLKGGGRIYNEQFF. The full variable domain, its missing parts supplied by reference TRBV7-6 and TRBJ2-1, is GAGVSQSPRYKVTKRGQDVALRCDPISGHVSLYWYRQALGQGPEFLTYFNYEAQQDKSGLPNDRFSAERPEGSISTLTIQRTEQRDSAMYRCASSLKGGGRIYNEQFFGPGTRLTVL.

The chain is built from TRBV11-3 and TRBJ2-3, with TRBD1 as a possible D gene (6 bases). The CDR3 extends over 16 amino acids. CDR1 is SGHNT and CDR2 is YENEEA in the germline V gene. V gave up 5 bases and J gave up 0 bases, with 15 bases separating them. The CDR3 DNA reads TGTGCCAGCAGCCCCAGCCGACAGGAGAGCACAGATACGCAGTATTTT. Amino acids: CASSPSRQESTDTQYF.

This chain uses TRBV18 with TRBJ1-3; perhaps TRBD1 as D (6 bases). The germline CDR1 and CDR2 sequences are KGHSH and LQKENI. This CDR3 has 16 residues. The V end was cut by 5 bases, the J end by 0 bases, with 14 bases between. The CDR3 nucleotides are TGTGCCAGCTCAACCGGGACACCGAGCTCTGGAAACACCATATATTTT. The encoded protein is CASSTGTPSSGNTIYF.

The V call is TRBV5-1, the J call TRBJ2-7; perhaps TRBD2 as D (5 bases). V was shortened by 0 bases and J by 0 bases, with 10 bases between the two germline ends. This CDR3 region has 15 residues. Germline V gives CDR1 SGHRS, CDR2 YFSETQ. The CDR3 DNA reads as TGCGCCAGCAGCTTGGACGGGGTGAGCTCCTACGAGCAGTACTTC. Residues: CASSLDGVSSYEQYF.

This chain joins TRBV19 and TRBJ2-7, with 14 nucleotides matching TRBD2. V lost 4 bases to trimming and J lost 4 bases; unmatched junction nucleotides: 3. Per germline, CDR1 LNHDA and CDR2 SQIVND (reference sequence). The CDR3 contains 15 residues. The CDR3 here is CASSTGTSGSYEQYF. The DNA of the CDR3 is TGTGCCAGTAGTACAGGGACTAGCGGGAGTTACGAGCAGTACTTC. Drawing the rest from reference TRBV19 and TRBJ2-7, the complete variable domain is DGGITQSPKYLFRKEGQNVTLSCEQNLNHDAMYWYRQDPGQGLRLIYYSQIVNDFQKGDIAEGYSVSREKKESFPLTVTSAQKNPTAFYLCASSTGTSGSYEQYFGPGTRLTVT.

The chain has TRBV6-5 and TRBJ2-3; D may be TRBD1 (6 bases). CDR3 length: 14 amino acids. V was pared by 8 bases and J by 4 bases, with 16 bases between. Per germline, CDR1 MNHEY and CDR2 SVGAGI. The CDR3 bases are TGTGCCAGCGCTGGCAGGGGATCGTCAGATACGCAGTATTTT. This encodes CASAGRGSSDTQYF.

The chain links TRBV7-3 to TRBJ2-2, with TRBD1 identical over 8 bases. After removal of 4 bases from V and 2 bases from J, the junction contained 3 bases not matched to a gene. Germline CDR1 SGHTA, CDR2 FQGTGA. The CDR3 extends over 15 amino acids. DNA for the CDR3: TGTGCCAGCAGCTCGGACAGGGACAACACCGGGGAGCTGTTTTTT. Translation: CASSSDRDNTGELFF.

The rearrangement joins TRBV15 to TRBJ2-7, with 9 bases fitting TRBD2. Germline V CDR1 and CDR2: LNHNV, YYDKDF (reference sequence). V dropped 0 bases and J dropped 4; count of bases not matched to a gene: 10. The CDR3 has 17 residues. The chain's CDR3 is CATSREASGIWGYEQYF. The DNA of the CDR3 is TGTGCCACCAGCAGAGAGGCTAGCGGGATATGGGGTTACGAGCAGTACTTC. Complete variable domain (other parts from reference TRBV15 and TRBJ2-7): DAMVIQNPRYQVTQFGKPVTLSCSQTLNHNVMYWYQQKSSQAPKLLFHYYDKDFNNEADTPDNFQSRRPNTSFCFLDIRSPGLGDTAMYLCATSREASGIWGYEQYFGPGTRLTVT.

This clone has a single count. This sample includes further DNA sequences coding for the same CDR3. The CDR3 spells CASSESGRNEQYF. The CDR3 region has the DNA TGCGCCAGCAGTGAGTCTGGTAGGAATGAGCAGTACTTC. The J gene is TRBJ2-7, the V gene TRBV10-1; D is ambiguous. This CDR3 is 13 amino acids long. Trimming left V 0 bases short and J 7 bases short, with 10 bases between. Germline assignment: CDR1 WNHNN and CDR2 SYGVQD (reference sequence).

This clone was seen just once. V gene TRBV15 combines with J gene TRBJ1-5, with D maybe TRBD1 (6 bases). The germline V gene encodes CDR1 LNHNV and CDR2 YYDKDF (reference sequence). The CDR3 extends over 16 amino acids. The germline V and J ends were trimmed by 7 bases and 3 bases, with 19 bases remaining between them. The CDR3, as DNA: TGTGCCACCAACACGCGTCCGGGACACCCCAATCAGCCCCAGCATTTT. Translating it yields CATNTRPGHPNQPQHF.

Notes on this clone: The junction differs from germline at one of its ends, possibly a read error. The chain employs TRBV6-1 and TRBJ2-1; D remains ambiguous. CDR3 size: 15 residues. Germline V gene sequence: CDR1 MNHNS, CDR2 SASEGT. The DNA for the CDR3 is TGTGCCATCAGTGAGTTTAGCAGCTCCTACAATGAGCAGTTCTTC. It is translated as CAISEFSSSYNEQFF.

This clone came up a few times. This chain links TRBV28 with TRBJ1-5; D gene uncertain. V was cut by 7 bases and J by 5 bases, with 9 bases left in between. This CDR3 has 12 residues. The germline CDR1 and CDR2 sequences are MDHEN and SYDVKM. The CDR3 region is CASTLLDQPQHF. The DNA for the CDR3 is TGTGCCAGCACGTTACTAGATCAGCCCCAGCATTTT.

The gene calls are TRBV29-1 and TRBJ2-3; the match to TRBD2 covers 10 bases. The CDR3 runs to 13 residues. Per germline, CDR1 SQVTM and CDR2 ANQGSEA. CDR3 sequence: CRVSGRASDTQYF. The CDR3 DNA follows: TGCAGAGTAAGCGGGAGGGCCTCAGATACGCAGTATTTT.

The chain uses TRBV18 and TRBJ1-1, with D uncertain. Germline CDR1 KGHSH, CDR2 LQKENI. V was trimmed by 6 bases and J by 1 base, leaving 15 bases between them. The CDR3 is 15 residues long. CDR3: CASSDQAVPNTEAFF. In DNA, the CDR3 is TGTGCCAGCTCCGACCAGGCCGTTCCGAACACTGAAGCTTTCTTT.

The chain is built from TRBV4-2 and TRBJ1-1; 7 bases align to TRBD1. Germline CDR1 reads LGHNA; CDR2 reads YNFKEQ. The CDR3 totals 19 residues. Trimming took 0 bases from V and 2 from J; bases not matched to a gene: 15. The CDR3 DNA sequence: TGTGCCAGCAGCCAAGACACCAGGGGGAGGTTTAAAGGAAACACTGAAGCTTTCTTT. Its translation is CASSQDTRGRFKGNTEAFF.

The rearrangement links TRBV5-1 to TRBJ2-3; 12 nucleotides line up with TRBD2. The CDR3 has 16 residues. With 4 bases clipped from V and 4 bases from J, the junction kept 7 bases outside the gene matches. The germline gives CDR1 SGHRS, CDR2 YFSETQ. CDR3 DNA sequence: TGCGCCAGCAGCCCAGGGAGACTAGCGGGAGCAGATACGCAGTATTTT. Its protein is CASSPGRLAGADTQYF. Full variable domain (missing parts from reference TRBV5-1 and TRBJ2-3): KAGVTQTPRYLIKTRGQQVTLSCSPISGHRSVSWYQQTPGQGLQFLFEYFSETQRNKGNFPGRFSGRQFSNSRSEMNVSTLELGDSALYLCASSPGRLAGADTQYFGPGTRLTVL.

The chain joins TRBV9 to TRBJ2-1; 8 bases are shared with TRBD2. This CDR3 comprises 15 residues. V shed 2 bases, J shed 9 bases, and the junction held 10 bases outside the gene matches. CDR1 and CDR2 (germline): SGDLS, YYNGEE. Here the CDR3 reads CASSVFLREVGEQFF. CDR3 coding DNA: TGTGCCAGCAGCGTGTTTTTGCGGGAGGTGGGTGAGCAGTTCTTC.

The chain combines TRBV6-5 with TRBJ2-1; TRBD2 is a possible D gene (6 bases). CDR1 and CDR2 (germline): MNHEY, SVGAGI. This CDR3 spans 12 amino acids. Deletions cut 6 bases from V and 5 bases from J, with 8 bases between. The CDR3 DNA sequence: TGTGCCAGCAGGGGACTTAACAATGAGCAGTTCTTC. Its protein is CASRGLNNEQFF.